This T cell receptor (beta chain) was found in a study of T cell responses to AZD1222 COVID-19 vaccine. Whole-study findings and limits: Baseline testing showed seropositivity in only a handful of AZD1222 recipients. Spike-specific TCR repertoires showed rising breadth and depth after two AZD1222 doses. White British people made up most donors, females outnumbered males, and clonal diversity was possibly underestimated.

The CDR3 totals 16 residues. V trimming: 5 bases; J trimming: 4 bases; junction bases outside the gene matches: 10. CDR1 KGHDR and CDR2 SFDVKD come from the germline V gene. A word on this clone: The antigen is not known.

The assay was immunoSEQ multiplex PCR, and TCRdb's table has in-frame clones only and misses some. Counted here are about 110,000 clones, over 80% occurring once; the ten biggest clones make up over 7.5%. The source was peripheral blood, collected 28 days after the second AZD1222 dose. This chain uses TRBV24-1 with TRBJ1-2, with TRBD1 identical over 9 bases. The receptor comes from an adult who received the AZD1222 COVID-19 vaccine. CDR3 loop: CATSGIIGTGSYGYTF. The CDR3, as DNA: TGTGCCACCAGTGGCATAATAGGGACAGGGTCCTATGGCTACACCTTC.